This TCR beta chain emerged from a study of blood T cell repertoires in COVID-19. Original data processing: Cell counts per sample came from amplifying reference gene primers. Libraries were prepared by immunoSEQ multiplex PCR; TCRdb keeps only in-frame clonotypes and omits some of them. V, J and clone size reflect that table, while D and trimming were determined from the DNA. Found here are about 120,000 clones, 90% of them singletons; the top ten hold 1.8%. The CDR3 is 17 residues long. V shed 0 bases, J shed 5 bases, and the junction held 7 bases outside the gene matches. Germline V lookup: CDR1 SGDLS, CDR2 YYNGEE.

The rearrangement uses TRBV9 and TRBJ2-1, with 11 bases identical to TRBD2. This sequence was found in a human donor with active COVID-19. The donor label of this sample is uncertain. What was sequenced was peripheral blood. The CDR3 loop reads CASSVAVAGGPNNEQFF. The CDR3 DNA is TGTGCCAGCAGCGTAGCGGTAGCGGGGGGGCCAAACAATGAGCAGTTCTTC.